This T cell receptor beta chain was profiled in a study of OX40 agonist ivuxolimab in advanced cancers. About the research overall: Patients were treated with ivuxolimab, an agonistic anti-OX40 (CD134) antibody. People who had prior anti-PD-1, anti-PD-L1 or anti-CTLA-4 therapy could take part, and less than 50% had some. Study-wide results and caveats: Clones of CD4+ and CD8+ blood T cells grew by week 6 at doses of 0.1 to 3.0 mg/kg. Expanded clones belonging to CD8+ T cells outnumbered, on average, those of CD4+.

TCRdb's table, derived via immunoSEQ multiplex PCR, lists solely in-frame clones and lacks some. This table has about 69,000 clones, more than 75% appearing once. This CDR3 spans 15 amino acids. The germline V and J ends were trimmed by 2 bases and 3 bases, with 14 bases remaining between them. Looked up from germline, CDR1 is SGHTA and CDR2 is FQGNSA. Points on this clone: Its matching antigen is unknown.

The J gene is TRBJ2-7, the V gene TRBV7-2; tentative D call: TRBD2 (6 bases). The sample consisted of CD4+ or CD8+ T cells sorted from blood, taken in a trial of the OX40 agonist ivuxolimab. This TCR came from an adult with an advanced solid tumor such as melanoma, head and neck, liver or kidney cancer. DNA of the CDR3: TGTGCCAGCAGCTTATATCCGGGAGTCGACTACGAGCAGTACTTC. This sequence encodes CASSLYPGVDYEQYF.